One and the same sample provided the 2 T cell receptor beta chains below, sequenced in a study of Graves' ophthalmopathy and Graves' hyperthyroidism. The sequenced template was RNA, covering the TCR beta CDR3 region. Investigators did first-round RT-PCR with HTBI primers, then second-round multiplex PCR. TCRdb re-called the multiplex PCR reads with MiXCR, one entry per CDR3 protein. The sample shows 650,000 to 800,000 distinct CDR3 sequences, approximately 39% of them seen only once. Material: peripheral blood. These receptors all stem from an adult man with Graves' ophthalmopathy.

Worth noting for this clonotype: The junction and the germline gene differ at one end; a read error may be behind it. The genes are TRBV5-5 and TRBJ1-1; D is unresolved. This CDR3 spans 13 amino acids. CDR1 is SGHKS and CDR2 is YYEKEE in the germline V gene (reference sequence). The CDR3 protein is CASSQKTGDEALF. CDR3 nucleotide sequence: TGCGCCAGCAGCCAAAAAACGGGAGATGAAGCTCTCTTT.

In this sample, this clonotype turned up many times. The CDR3 DNA follows: TGTGCCACCAGCAGAGATCGGGCAGGGTATGGCTACACCTTC. Protein: CATSRDRAGYGYTF. The chain employs TRBV15 and TRBJ1-2; D is perhaps TRBD1 (5 bases). The CDR3 is 14 residues long. The germline V gene has CDR1 LNHNV and CDR2 YYDKDF (reference sequence). The ends were cut back, 0 bases at V and 5 bases at J, with 10 bases in the middle. Together with reference TRBV15 and TRBJ1-2, the CDR3 gives the full variable domain: DAMVIQNPRYQVTQFGKPVTLSCSQTLNHNVMYWYQQKSSQAPKLLFHYYDKDFNNEADTPDNFQSRRPNTSFCFLDIRSPGLGDTAMYLCATSRDRAGYGYTFGSGTRLTVV.